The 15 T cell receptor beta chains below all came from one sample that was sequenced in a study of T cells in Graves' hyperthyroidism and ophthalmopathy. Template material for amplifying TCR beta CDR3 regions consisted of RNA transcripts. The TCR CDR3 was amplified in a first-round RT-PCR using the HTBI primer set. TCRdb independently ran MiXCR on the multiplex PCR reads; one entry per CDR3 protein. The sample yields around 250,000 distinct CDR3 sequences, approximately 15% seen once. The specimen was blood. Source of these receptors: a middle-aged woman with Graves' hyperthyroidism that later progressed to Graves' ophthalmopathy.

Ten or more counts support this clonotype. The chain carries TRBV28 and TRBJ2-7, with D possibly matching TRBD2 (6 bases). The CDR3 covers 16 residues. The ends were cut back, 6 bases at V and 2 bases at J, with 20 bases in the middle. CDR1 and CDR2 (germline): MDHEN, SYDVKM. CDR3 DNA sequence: TGTGCCAGCAGATCCCTACGGGACTTGAACCCCTACGAGCAGTACTTC. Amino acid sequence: CASRSLRDLNPYEQYF.

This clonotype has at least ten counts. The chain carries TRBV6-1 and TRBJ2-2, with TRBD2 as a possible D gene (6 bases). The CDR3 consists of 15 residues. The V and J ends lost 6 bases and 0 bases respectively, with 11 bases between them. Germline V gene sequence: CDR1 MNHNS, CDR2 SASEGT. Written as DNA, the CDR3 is TGTGCCAGCAGCCGACTAGACCCGAACACCGGGGAGCTGTTTTTT. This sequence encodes CASSRLDPNTGELFF.

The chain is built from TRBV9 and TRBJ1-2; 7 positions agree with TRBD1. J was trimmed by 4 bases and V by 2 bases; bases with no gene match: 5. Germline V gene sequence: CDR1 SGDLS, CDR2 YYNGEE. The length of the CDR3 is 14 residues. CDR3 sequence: CASSVGTALYGYTF. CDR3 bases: TGTGCCAGCAGCGTTGGGACAGCCCTCTATGGCTACACCTTC.

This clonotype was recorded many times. This chain's CDR3 is CATSRDGNSPLHF. The CDR3 nucleotides are TGTGCCACCAGCAGAGATGGGAATTCACCCCTCCACTTT. The chain links TRBV15 to TRBJ1-6, with D unclear. The CDR3 spans 13 residues. Trimming took off 0 bases at V and 7 bases at J, with 4 bases between the two ends. Germline V gene data show CDR1 as LNHNV and CDR2 as YYDKDF (reference sequence).

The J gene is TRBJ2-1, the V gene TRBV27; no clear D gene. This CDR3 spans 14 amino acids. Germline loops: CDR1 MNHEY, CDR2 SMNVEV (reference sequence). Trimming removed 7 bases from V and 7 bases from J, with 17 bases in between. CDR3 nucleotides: TGTGCCAGCAAGGTAGCCTCGGCGGCAAATGAGCAGTTCTTC. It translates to CASKVASAANEQFF.

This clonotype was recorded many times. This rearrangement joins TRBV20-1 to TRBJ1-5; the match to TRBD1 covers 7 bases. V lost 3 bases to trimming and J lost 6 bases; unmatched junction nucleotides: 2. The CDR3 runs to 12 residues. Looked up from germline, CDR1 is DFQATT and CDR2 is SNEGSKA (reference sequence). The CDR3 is CSASPGGQPQHF. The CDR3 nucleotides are TGCAGTGCTAGTCCAGGGGGTCAGCCCCAGCATTTT.

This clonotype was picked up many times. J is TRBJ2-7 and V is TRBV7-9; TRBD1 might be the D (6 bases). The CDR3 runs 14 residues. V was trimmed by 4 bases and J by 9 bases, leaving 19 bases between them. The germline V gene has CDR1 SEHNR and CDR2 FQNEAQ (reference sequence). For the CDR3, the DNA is TGTGCCAGCAGCTCCCTGGGGGCGACCGTTTTGCAGTACTTC. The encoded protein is CASSSLGATVLQYF.

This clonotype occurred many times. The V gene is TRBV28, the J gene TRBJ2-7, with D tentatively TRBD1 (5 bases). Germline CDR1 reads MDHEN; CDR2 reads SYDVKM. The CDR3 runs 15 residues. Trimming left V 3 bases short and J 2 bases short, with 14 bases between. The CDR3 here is CASSLGQAITYEQYF. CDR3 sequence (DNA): TGTGCCAGCAGTTTGGGGCAGGCCATCACCTACGAGCAGTACTTC.

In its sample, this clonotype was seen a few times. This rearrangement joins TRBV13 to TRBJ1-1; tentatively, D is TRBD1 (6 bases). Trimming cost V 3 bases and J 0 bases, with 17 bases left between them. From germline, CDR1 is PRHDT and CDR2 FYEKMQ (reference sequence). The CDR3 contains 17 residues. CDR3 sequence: CASSLGPGDTMNTEAFF. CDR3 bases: TGTGCCAGCAGCTTGGGGCCAGGGGATACAATGAACACTGAAGCTTTCTTT.

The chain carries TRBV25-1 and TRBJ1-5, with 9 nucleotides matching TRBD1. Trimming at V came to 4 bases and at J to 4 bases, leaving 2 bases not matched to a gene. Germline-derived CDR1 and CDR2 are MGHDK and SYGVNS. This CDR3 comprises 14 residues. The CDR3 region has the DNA TGTGCCAGCAGTGTTGGACAGGGGAATCAGCCCCAGCATTTT. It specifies CASSVGQGNQPQHF.

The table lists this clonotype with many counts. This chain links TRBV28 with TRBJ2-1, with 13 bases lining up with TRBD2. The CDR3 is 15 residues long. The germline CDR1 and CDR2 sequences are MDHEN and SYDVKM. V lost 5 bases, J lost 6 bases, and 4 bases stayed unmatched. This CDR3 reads CASSGRTSGGNEQFF. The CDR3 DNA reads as TGTGCCAGCAGTGGGCGGACTAGCGGGGGCAATGAGCAGTTCTTC.

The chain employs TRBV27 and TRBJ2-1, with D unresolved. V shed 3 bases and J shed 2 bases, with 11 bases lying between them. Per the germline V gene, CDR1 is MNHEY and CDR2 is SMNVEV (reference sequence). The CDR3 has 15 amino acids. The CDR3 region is CASSFLTGAYNEQFF. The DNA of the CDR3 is TGTGCCAGCAGTTTTCTTACCGGAGCCTACAATGAGCAGTTCTTC.

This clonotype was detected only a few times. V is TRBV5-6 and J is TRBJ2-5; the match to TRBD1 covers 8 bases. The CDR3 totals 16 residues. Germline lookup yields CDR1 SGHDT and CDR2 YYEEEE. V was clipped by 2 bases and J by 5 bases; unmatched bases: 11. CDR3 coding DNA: TGTGCCAGCAGCTTCTCAGGGGGCAGGGGGCTTGAGACCCAGTACTTC. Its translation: CASSFSGGRGLETQYF.

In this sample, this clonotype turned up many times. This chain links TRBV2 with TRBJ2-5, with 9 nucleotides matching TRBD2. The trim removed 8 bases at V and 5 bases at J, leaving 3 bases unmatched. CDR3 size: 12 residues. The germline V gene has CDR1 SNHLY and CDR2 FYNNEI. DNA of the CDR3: TGTGCCAGCCGAAGCGGGGGGGAGACCCAGTACTTC. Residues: CASRSGGETQYF.

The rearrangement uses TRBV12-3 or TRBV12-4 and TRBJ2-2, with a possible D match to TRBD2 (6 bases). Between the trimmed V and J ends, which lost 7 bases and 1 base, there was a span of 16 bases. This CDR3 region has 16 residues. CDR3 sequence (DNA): TGTGCCAGCACTCCTATAGGGCGGGAGAACACCGGGGAGCTGTTTTTT. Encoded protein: CASTPIGRENTGELFF.